This T cell receptor (beta chain) was obtained from a study of blood T cells in healthy people across ages. Overall study: About one barcoded beta molecule per two T cells was captured by template switching.

A J-beta primer mix and a sample-barcoded 5' primer were used in a second PCR of roughly 7 to 12 cycles. Each CDR3 protein gets one entry after TCRdb re-called the 5' RACE reads with MiXCR. The table shows 1.5 million to 2 million distinct CDR3 sequences, with approximately 39% occurring only once. A remark on this clonotype: Its antigen is as yet unknown.

General observations from the study: The study lacked donor CMV status, which possibly confounded expanded clonotype changes. Conclusively comparing naive with antigen-experienced cells was impossible with unsorted PBMCs.

The CDR3 has 13 residues. The V segment lost 5 bases and the J segment 7 bases; nucleotides outside the gene matches: 9. The germline V gene has CDR1 SGHDT and CDR2 YYEEEE. V is TRBV5-6 and J is TRBJ2-7; 7 bases fit TRBD2. Sequenced sample: blood. The origin of this receptor is a human donor in good health. The CDR3 nucleotides are TGTGCCAGCAGTCCCGGGACTATCATGGAGCAGTACTTC. This gives the protein CASSPGTIMEQYF.